Following are 27 T cell receptor beta chains from one sample sequenced in a study of early T cells in non-severe SARS-CoV-2 infection. One entry per CDR3 protein, called by TCRdb with MiXCR from the 5' RACE reads. The table has over 15,000 distinct CDR3 sequences, roughly 5% seen once; the top ten hold roughly 7%. Sequencing was done on a sample of whole blood. The receptors originated from an adult who was a healthcare worker with PCR-confirmed SARS-CoV-2 infection or an uninfected control (not recorded which).

This clonotype was recorded at least ten times. The chain employs TRBV5-1 and TRBJ2-2, with D maybe TRBD1 (5 bases). V lost 0 bases and J lost 0, with 6 bases in between. Looked up from germline, CDR1 is SGHRS and CDR2 is YFSETQ. The length of the CDR3 is 15 residues. Written as DNA, the CDR3 is TGCGCCAGCAGCTTGGGACAGACGAACACCGGGGAGCTGTTTTTT. It is translated as CASSLGQTNTGELFF.

The rearrangement uses TRBV9 and TRBJ2-2; D tentatively fits TRBD1 or TRBD2 (5 bases each). The CDR3 is 17 amino acids. Looked up from germline, CDR1 is SGDLS and CDR2 is YYNGEE. Between the trimmed V and J ends, which lost 2 bases and 5 bases, there was a span of 19 bases. The CDR3 bases are TGTGCCAGCAGCGTCCTTCTACAGGCCACGGGGACCGGGGAGCTGTTTTTT. This translates into CASSVLLQATGTGELFF.

This clonotype was seen many times. This chain links TRBV5-1 with TRBJ2-2, with TRBD2 matching 13 bases. This CDR3 has 15 amino acids. Unmatched junction bases numbered 3, after V lost 4 bases and J lost 6 bases. Germline CDR1 SGHRS, CDR2 YFSETQ. CDR3 loop: CASSIGLAGAGELFF. DNA of the CDR3: TGCGCCAGCAGCATCGGACTAGCGGGAGCCGGGGAGCTGTTTTTT.

By share, this clonotype counts as medium-sized. The V call is TRBV20-1, the J call TRBJ2-1, with TRBD1 matching 7 bases. Trimming took 5 bases from V and 0 from J; bases not matched to a gene: 1. The CDR3 loop spans 13 amino acids. The germline V gene encodes CDR1 DFQATT and CDR2 SNEGSKA (reference sequence). The CDR3: CSAGDSSYNEQFF. Here the CDR3 DNA reads TGCAGTGCTGGGGACAGCTCCTACAATGAGCAGTTCTTC.

The chain couples TRBV20-1 to TRBJ1-1; TRBD1 aligns across 9 bases. The germline V gene encodes CDR1 DFQATT and CDR2 SNEGSKA (reference sequence). CDR3 length equals 15 residues. Trimming took 1 base from V and 4 from J; bases not matched to a gene: 7. The CDR3 DNA follows: TGCAGTGCTAGAGGTTTACAGGGGGCGACCACTGAAGCTTTCTTT. Protein product: CSARGLQGATTEAFF.

In its sample, this clonotype was seen many times. CDR3 sequence: CSVPTPLVHNEQFF. CDR3 coding DNA: TGCAGTGTTCCAACCCCACTAGTCCACAATGAGCAGTTCTTC. The rearrangement uses TRBV20-1 and TRBJ2-1, with D tentatively TRBD2 (5 bases). Germline values: CDR1 DFQATT, CDR2 SNEGSKA (reference sequence). V was trimmed by 7 bases and J by 5 bases, leaving 18 bases between them. The CDR3 extends over 14 amino acids.

This clonotype was observed at least ten times. CDR3 coding DNA: TGTGCCAGTAGTATAGCTTCCGGGTCGGGCGAGACCCAGTACTTC. The encoded protein is CASSIASGSGETQYF. The chain links TRBV19 to TRBJ2-5; the D is unclear. V lost 1 base and J 5 bases, leaving 14 bases between the germline ends. CDR1 and CDR2 from the germline V gene are LNHDA and SQIVND (reference sequence). CDR3 length: 15 residues.

This chain joins TRBV19 and TRBJ2-2, with 7 bases fitting TRBD1. Germline CDR1 and CDR2: LNHDA and SQIVND (reference sequence). The CDR3 runs 16 residues. The V gene end was trimmed by 10 bases and the J gene end by 1 base; junction bases not matched to a gene: 12. Here the CDR3 reads CATRTGRMGNTGELFF. The CDR3 DNA reads as TGTGCCACCCGGACAGGCCGGATGGGGAACACCGGGGAGCTGTTTTTT.

This clonotype was seen at least ten times. V is TRBV5-1 and J is TRBJ2-2; either TRBD1 or TRBD2 may fit D (5 bases each). Trimming removed 5 bases at V and 0 bases at J, with 11 bases between. CDR3 size: 15 residues. The V gene's germline CDR1 is SGHRS and CDR2 YFSETQ. The CDR3 sequence: CASREGTTNTGELFF. The CDR3 DNA follows: TGCGCCAGCAGGGAAGGGACGACGAACACCGGGGAGCTGTTTTTT.

There are many counts of this clonotype. V and J are TRBV20-1 and TRBJ1-1; the D gene is possibly TRBD1 (6 bases). The germline CDR1 and CDR2 sequences are DFQATT and SNEGSKA (reference sequence). V was pared by 6 bases and J by 6 bases, with 20 bases between. This CDR3 is 14 amino acids long. CDR3 nucleotide sequence: TGCAGTGCGCCCAGGGAGTGGGGGGGGCCTGAAGCTTTCTTT. It yields the protein CSAPREWGGPEAFF.

This chain links TRBV9 with TRBJ1-1; the D gene is possibly TRBD1 (5 bases). V was cut by 0 bases and J by 4 bases, with 19 bases left in between. Per germline, CDR1 SGDLS and CDR2 YYNGEE. CDR3 length: 17 residues. The CDR3 loop is CASSVDVWRGEGTEAFF. DNA for the CDR3: TGTGCCAGCAGCGTAGACGTGTGGAGGGGAGAGGGCACTGAAGCTTTCTTT. The variable domain in full, with the rest retrieved from reference TRBV9 and TRBJ1-1, is DSGVTQTPKHLITATGQRVTLRCSPRSGDLSVYWYQQSLDQGLQFLIQYYNGEERAKGNILERFSAQQFPDLHSELNLSSLELGDSALYFCASSVDVWRGEGTEAFFGQGTRLTVV.

This rearrangement joins TRBV9 to TRBJ2-7; D might be TRBD1 (6 bases). With 4 bases removed from V and 1 base from J, the gap between germline ends came to 12 bases. CDR3 size: 14 residues. Germline lookup yields CDR1 SGDLS and CDR2 YYNGEE. This chain's CDR3 is CASSISGQSYEQYF. CDR3 in DNA: TGTGCCAGCAGCATCTCCGGACAGTCCTACGAGCAGTACTTC.

This clonotype showed up many times. The genes are TRBV7-9 and TRBJ1-1; D is uncertain. With 5 bases removed from V and 4 bases from J, the gap between germline ends came to 17 bases. The CDR3 has 15 amino acids. The germline V gene has CDR1 SEHNR and CDR2 FQNEAQ (reference sequence). The CDR3 region has the DNA TGTGCCAGCAGCCCAGGATTCCGGGAGGCCACTGAAGCTTTCTTT. It translates to CASSPGFREATEAFF.

The table lists this clonotype with many counts. The chain couples TRBV5-1 to TRBJ2-2; D might be TRBD1 (6 bases). Trimming removed 0 bases at V and 1 base at J, with 10 bases between. The CDR3 runs to 16 residues. CDR1 and CDR2 (germline): SGHRS, YFSETQ. CDR3 DNA: TGCGCCAGCAGCTTGGGGCTGGACAGGAACACCGGGGAGCTGTTTTTT. Amino acid sequence: CASSLGLDRNTGELFF.

The genes are TRBV28 and TRBJ2-3, with 7 nucleotides matching TRBD2. J gave up 0 bases and V 11 bases, and 8 bases lay outside the gene matches. CDR3 length equals 14 residues. CDR1 MDHEN and CDR2 SYDVKM come from the germline V gene. Here the CDR3 DNA reads TGTGCCGTAAAAACTAGCGTTAGCACAGATACGCAGTATTTT. This sequence encodes CAVKTSVSTDTQYF.

This clonotype was counted ten times or more. V usage is TRBV29-1 and J usage is TRBJ2-1; D call uncertain. The CDR3 extends over 9 amino acids. V lost 8 bases to trimming and J lost 7 bases, with 6 bases between them. CDR1 and CDR2 (germline): SQVTM, ANQGSEA. The CDR3 here is CSFGNEQFF. The CDR3 bases are TGCAGCTTTGGGAATGAGCAGTTCTTC.

Within the sample, this clonotype is medium-sized (0.01 to 0.1%). This sequence joins TRBV7-2 and TRBJ1-4, with 8 positions matching TRBD1. The CDR3 runs to 15 residues. J was trimmed by 3 bases and V by 5 bases; bases with no gene match: 5. CDR1 is SGHTA and CDR2 is FQGNSA in the germline V gene. DNA for the CDR3: TGTGCCAGCAGCATTGACAGGGGTTCTAATGAAAAACTGTTTTTT. Translation: CASSIDRGSNEKLFF.

This clonotype was counted at least ten times. V usage is TRBV28 and J usage is TRBJ2-1; TRBD2 matches 7 bases. CDR1 is MDHEN, CDR2 SYDVKM, per germline. CDR3 length: 14 residues. The V gene end was trimmed by 9 bases and the J gene end by 5 bases; junction bases not matched to a gene: 10. The CDR3 loop is CASYLGEGHNEQFF. CDR3 coding DNA: TGTGCCAGTTACCTGGGGGAGGGACACAATGAGCAGTTCTTC. Together with reference TRBV28 and TRBJ2-1, the CDR3 gives the full variable domain: DVKVTQSSRYLVKRTGEKVFLECVQDMDHENMFWYRQDPGLGLRLIYFSYDVKMKEKGDIPEGYSVSREKKERFSLILESASTNQTSMYLCASYLGEGHNEQFFGPGTRLTVL.

This clonotype was counted only a few times. V and J are TRBV5-1 and TRBJ2-1; a weak D match, TRBD1 (5 bases). The V end was cut by 0 bases, the J end by 3 bases, with 10 bases between. CDR3 length: 15 amino acids. CDR1 and CDR2 from the germline V gene are SGHRS and YFSETQ. The CDR3 DNA sequence: TGCGCCAGCAGCTTGGGTCAGGGCTTCTACAATGAGCAGTTCTTC. As protein: CASSLGQGFYNEQFF.

This clonotype is labeled medium-sized. V gene TRBV7-2 combines with J gene TRBJ2-4; 7 positions match TRBD1. J was trimmed by 3 bases and V by 2 bases; bases with no gene match: 7. This CDR3 contains 16 residues. CDR1 is SGHTA, CDR2 FQGNSA, per germline. The CDR3 spells CASSLSSQGVKNIQYF. CDR3 DNA sequence: TGTGCCAGCAGCTTAAGCAGTCAGGGGGTCAAAAACATTCAGTACTTC.

This clonotype has at least ten counts. The chain is built from TRBV5-5 and TRBJ2-1; 13 bases are shared with TRBD2. The CDR3 length is 16 residues. The ends lost 5 bases at V and 5 bases at J; junction bases unmatched: 7. Per germline, CDR1 SGHKS and CDR2 YYEKEE (reference sequence). The CDR3 coding sequence is TGTGCCAGCAGGTCGACTAGCGGGAGGCCGAACAATGAGCAGTTCTTC. Amino acid sequence: CASRSTSGRPNNEQFF.

This clonotype is categorized as medium-sized. The V gene is TRBV30, the J gene TRBJ2-1, with 8 bases lining up with TRBD1. In germline, CDR1 is GTSNPN, CDR2 SVGIG (reference sequence). The CDR3 has 13 residues. Trimming took 3 bases from V and 4 from J; bases not matched to a gene: 2. CDR3 nucleotide sequence: TGTGCCTGGAGGGGACAGGCATACAATGAGCAGTTCTTC. This gives the protein CAWRGQAYNEQFF.

This clonotype was seen more than once but under ten times. This sequence joins TRBV19 and TRBJ2-7; 8 bases are shared with TRBD1. CDR3 size: 15 residues. Germline-derived CDR1 and CDR2 are LNHDA and SQIVND (reference sequence). V dropped 3 bases and J dropped 3; count of bases not matched to a gene: 7. The CDR3 here is CASSMKAGGNYEQYF. The CDR3 bases are TGTGCCAGTAGTATGAAGGCAGGGGGCAACTACGAGCAGTACTTC. Based on the CDR3 plus reference TRBV19 and TRBJ2-7, the full variable domain is DGGITQSPKYLFRKEGQNVTLSCEQNLNHDAMYWYRQDPGQGLRLIYYSQIVNDFQKGDIAEGYSVSREKKESFPLTVTSAQKNPTAFYLCASSMKAGGNYEQYFGPGTRLTVT.

By frequency in the sample, this clonotype is medium-sized (0.01 to 0.1%). J is TRBJ1-6 and V is TRBV7-2; D remains unclear. The CDR3 loop spans 17 amino acids. Per germline, CDR1 SGHTA and CDR2 FQGNSA. V lost 5 bases and J 5 bases, leaving 19 bases between the germline ends. CDR3 nucleotide sequence: TGTGCCAGCAGCCATCCCTTTGGCCGACTTGATAATTCACCCCTCCACTTT. Protein sequence: CASSHPFGRLDNSPLHF.

The sample holds many counts of this clonotype. The rearrangement links TRBV20-1 to TRBJ2-3; D may be TRBD1 (5 bases). CDR1 and CDR2 (germline): DFQATT, SNEGSKA (reference sequence). Deletions cut 0 bases from V and 2 bases from J, with 12 bases between. The CDR3 length is 15 residues. The CDR3 DNA sequence: TGCAGTGCTAGAGATTTGAGACAGCCCACAGATACGCAGTATTTT. It is translated as CSARDLRQPTDTQYF.

Regarding this clonotype: Just one base apart from a much larger clone, this may be a read error. The chain uses TRBV7-3 and TRBJ2-3, with D possibly matching TRBD2 (5 bases). The V gene's germline CDR1 is SGHTA and CDR2 FQGTGA. The CDR3 runs to 16 residues. Here the CDR3 reads CAGSFIPGSSTDTQYF. As DNA, the CDR3 is TGTGCCGGCAGCTTTATCCCGGGATCTAGCACAGATACGCAGTATTTT.

This clonotype has a count of ten or more. This sequence joins TRBV9 and TRBJ1-1; tentatively, D is TRBD1 (5 bases). From germline, CDR1 is SGDLS and CDR2 YYNGEE. The V and J ends lost 5 bases and 7 bases respectively, with 15 bases between them. The CDR3 consists of 13 residues. The chain's CDR3 is CASSRQSGVEAFF. CDR3 DNA: TGTGCCAGCAGTAGACAGAGTGGGGTTGAAGCTTTCTTT. Full variable domain (outside the CDR3, taken from reference TRBV9 and TRBJ1-1): DSGVTQTPKHLITATGQRVTLRCSPRSGDLSVYWYQQSLDQGLQFLIQYYNGEERAKGNILERFSAQQFPDLHSELNLSSLELGDSALYFCASSRQSGVEAFFGQGTRLTVV.